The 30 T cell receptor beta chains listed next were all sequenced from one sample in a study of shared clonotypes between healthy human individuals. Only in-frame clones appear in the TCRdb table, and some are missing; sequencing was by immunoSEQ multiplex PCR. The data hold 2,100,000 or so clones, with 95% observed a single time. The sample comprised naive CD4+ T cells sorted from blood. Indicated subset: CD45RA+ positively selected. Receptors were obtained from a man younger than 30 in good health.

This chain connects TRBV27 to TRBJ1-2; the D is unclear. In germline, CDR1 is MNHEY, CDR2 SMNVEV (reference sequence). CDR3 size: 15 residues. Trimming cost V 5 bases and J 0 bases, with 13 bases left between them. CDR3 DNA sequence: TGTGCCAGCAGTCCTGACAACCGAGCTAACTATGGCTACACCTTC. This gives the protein CASSPDNRANYGYTF.

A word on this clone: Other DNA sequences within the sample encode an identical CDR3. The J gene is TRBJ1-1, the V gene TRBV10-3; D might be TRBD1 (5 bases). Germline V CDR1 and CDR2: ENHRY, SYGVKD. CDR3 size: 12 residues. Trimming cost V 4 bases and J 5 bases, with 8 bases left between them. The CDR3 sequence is CAISGGGTEAFF. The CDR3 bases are TGTGCCATCAGTGGCGGGGGGACTGAAGCTTTCTTT.

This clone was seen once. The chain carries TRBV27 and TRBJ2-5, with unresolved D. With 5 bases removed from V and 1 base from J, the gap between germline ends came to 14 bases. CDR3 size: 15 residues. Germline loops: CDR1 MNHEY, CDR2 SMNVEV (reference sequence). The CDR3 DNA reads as TGTGCCAGCAGTCCCCCCCCACAGCCCCAAGAGACCCAGTACTTC. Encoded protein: CASSPPPQPQETQYF.

The CDR3 here is CSVEDPESGIYGYTF. The CDR3 DNA is TGCAGCGTTGAAGACCCTGAATCCGGGATCTATGGCTACACCTTC. The rearrangement links TRBV29-1 to TRBJ1-2; D ambiguous. The CDR3 is made up of 15 amino acids. Trimming stripped 0 bases from V and 4 bases from J, with 15 bases between. Germline V gives CDR1 SQVTM, CDR2 ANQGSEA.

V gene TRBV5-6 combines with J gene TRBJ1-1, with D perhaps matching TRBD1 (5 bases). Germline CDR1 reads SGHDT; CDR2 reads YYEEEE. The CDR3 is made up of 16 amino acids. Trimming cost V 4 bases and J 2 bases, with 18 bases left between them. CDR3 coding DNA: TGTGCCAGCAGCCCCTTGGGGCAGGGAATAAACACTGAAGCTTTCTTT. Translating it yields CASSPLGQGINTEAFF. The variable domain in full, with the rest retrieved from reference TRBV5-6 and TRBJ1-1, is DAGVTQSPTHLIKTRGQQVTLRCSPKSGHDTVSWYQQALGQGPQFIFQYYEEEERQRGNFPDRFSGHQFPNYSSELNVNALLLGDSALYLCASSPLGQGINTEAFFGQGTRLTVV.

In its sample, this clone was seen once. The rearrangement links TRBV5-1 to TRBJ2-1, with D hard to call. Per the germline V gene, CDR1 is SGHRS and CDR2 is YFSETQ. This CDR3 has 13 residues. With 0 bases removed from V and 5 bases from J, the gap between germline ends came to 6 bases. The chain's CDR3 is CASSLVFNNEQFF. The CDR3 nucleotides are TGCGCCAGCAGCTTGGTATTCAACAATGAGCAGTTCTTC.

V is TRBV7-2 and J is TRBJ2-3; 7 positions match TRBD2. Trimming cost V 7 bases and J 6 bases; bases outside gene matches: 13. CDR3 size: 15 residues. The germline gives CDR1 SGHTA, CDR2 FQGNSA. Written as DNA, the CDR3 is TGTGCCAGCACCGTTCCCTCAGGACTAGTTGATACGCAGTATTTT. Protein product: CASTVPSGLVDTQYF.

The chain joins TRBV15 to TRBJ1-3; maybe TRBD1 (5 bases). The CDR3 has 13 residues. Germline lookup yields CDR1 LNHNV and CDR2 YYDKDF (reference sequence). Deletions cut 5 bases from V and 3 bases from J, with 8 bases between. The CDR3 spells CATSQTDGNTIYF. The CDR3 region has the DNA TGTGCCACCAGCCAGACAGATGGAAACACCATATATTTT.

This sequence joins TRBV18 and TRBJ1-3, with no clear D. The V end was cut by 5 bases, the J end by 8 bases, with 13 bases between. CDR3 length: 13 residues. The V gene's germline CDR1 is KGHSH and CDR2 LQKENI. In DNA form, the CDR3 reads TGTGCCAGCTCATTGTCCCGTGACGACACCATATATTTT. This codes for CASSLSRDDTIYF.

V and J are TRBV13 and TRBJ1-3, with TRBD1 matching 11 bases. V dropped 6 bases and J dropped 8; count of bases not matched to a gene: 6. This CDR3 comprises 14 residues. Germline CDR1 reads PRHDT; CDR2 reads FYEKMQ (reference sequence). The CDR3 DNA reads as TGTGCCAGCAGTTTGGGACAGGGGGGAGACACCATATATTTT. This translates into CASSLGQGGDTIYF.

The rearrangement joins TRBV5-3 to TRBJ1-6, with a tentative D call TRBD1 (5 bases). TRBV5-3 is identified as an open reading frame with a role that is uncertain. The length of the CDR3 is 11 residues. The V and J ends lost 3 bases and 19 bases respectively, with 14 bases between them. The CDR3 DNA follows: TGTGCCAGAAGCTCACCGGGACCGGAACACTTT. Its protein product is CARSSPGPEHF.

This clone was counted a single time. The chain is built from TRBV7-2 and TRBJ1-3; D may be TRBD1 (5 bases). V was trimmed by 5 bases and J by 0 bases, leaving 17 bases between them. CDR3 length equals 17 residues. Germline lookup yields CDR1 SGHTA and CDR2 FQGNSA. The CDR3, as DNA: TGTGCCAGCAGCCTAGACCCGGGGGGATACTCTGGAAACACCATATATTTT. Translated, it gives CASSLDPGGYSGNTIYF.

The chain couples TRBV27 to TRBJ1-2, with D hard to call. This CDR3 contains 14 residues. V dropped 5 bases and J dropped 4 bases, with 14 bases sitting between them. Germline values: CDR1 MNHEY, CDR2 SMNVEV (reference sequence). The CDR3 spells CASSPLGQGYGYTF. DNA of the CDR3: TGTGCCAGCAGTCCACTAGGGCAAGGCTATGGCTACACCTTC.

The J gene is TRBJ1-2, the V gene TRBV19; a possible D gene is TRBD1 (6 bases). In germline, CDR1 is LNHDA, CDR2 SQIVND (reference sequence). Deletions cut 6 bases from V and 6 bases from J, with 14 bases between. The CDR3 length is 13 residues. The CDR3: CASRQTGENGYTF. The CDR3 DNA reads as TGTGCCAGTAGACAGACAGGAGAAAATGGCTACACCTTC. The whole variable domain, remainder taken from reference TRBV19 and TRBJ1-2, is DGGITQSPKYLFRKEGQNVTLSCEQNLNHDAMYWYRQDPGQGLRLIYYSQIVNDFQKGDIAEGYSVSREKKESFPLTVTSAQKNPTAFYLCASRQTGENGYTFGSGTRLTVV.

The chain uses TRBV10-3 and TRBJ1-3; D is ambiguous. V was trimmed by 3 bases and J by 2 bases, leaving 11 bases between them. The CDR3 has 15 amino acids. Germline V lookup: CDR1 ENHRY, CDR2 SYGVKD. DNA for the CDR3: TGTGCCATCAGTGACTCGGCCTTAACTGGAAACACCATATATTTT. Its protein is CAISDSALTGNTIYF.

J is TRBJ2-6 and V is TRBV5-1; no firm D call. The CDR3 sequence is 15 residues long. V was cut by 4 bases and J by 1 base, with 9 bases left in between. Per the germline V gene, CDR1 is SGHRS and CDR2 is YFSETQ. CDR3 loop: CASSQSRSGANVLTF. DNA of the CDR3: TGCGCCAGCAGCCAATCGAGGTCTGGGGCCAACGTCCTGACTTTC.

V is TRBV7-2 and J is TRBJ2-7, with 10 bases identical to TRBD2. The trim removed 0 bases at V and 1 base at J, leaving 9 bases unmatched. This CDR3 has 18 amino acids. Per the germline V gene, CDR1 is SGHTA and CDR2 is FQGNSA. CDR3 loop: CASSLAPSGSRVSYEQYF. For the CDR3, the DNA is TGTGCCAGCAGCTTAGCGCCTAGCGGGAGTAGGGTTTCCTACGAGCAGTACTTC. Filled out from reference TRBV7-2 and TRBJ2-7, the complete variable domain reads GAGVSQSPSNKVTEKGKDVELRCDPISGHTALYWYRQSLGQGLEFLIYFQGNSAPDKSGLPSDRFSAERTGGSVSTLTIQRTQQEDSAVYLCASSLAPSGSRVSYEQYFGPGTRLTVT.

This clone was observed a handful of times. The CDR3 coding sequence is TGCGCCAGCAGCCAAGGCGGCGGGAGGTATACCTACGAGCAGTACTTC. As protein: CASSQGGGRYTYEQYF. V is TRBV4-1 and J is TRBJ2-7; TRBD2 agrees at 8 bases. The CDR3 totals 16 residues. J was trimmed by 2 bases and V by 1 base; bases with no gene match: 7. Germline V gives CDR1 MGHRA, CDR2 YSYEKL.

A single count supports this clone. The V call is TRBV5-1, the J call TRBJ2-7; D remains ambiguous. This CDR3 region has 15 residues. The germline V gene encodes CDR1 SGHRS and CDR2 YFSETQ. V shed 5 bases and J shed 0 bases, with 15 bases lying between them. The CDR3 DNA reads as TGCGCCAGCAGTTCGAGTACTATCAGCTCCTACGAGCAGTACTTC. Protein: CASSSSTISSYEQYF. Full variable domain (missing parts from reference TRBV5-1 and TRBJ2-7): KAGVTQTPRYLIKTRGQQVTLSCSPISGHRSVSWYQQTPGQGLQFLFEYFSETQRNKGNFPGRFSGRQFSNSRSEMNVSTLELGDSALYLCASSSSTISSYEQYFGPGTRLTVT.

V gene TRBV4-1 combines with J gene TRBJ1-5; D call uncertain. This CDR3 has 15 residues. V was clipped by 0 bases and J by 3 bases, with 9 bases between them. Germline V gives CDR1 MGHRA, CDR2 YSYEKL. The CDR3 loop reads CASSQDWADNQPQHF. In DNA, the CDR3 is TGCGCCAGCAGCCAAGATTGGGCAGACAATCAGCCCCAGCATTTT.

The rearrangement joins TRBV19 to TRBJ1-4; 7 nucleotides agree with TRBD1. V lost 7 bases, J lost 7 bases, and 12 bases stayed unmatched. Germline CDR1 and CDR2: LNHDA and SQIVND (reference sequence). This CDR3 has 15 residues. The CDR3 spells CASKDPRGVGEKLFF. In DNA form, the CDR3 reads TGTGCCAGTAAAGACCCCAGGGGGGTGGGTGAAAAACTGTTTTTT.

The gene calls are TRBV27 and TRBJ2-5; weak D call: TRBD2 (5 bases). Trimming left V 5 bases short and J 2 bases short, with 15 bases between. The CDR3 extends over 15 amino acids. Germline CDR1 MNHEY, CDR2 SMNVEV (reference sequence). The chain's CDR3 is CASSRLGEAQETQYF. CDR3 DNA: TGTGCCAGCAGTCGCCTGGGAGAAGCTCAAGAGACCCAGTACTTC.

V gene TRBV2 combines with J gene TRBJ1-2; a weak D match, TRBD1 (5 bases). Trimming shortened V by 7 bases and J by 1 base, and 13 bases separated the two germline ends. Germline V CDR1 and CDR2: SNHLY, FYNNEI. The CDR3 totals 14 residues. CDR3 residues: CASTAMGDNYGYTF. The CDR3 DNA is TGTGCCAGCACCGCCATGGGGGATAACTATGGCTACACCTTC.

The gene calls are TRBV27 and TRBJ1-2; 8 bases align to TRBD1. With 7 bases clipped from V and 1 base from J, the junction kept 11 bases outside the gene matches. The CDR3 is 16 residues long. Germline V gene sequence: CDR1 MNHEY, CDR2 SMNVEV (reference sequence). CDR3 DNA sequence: TGTGCCAGCAAGTCGCTAGGGACAGGAGTTAACTATGGCTACACCTTC. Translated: CASKSLGTGVNYGYTF.

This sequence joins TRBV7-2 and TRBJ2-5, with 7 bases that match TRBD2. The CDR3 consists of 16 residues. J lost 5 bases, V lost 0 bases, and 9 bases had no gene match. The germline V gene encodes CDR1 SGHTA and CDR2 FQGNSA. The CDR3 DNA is TGTGCCAGCAGCTTAGCGAGAACGGGAGGCCAGGAGACCCAGTACTTC. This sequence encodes CASSLARTGGQETQYF.

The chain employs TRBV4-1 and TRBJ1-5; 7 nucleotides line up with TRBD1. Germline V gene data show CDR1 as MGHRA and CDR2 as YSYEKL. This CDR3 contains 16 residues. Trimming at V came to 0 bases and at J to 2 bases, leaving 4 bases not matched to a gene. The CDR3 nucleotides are TGCGCCAGCAGCCAAGAAGGAGGGACAGGCAATCAGCCCCAGCATTTT. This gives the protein CASSQEGGTGNQPQHF.

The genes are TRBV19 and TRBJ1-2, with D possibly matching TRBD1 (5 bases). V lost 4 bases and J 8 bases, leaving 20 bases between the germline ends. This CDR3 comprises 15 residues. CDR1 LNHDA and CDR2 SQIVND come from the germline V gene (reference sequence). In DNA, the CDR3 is TGTGCCAGTAGTACTCATGTCTTCGGGGCTCGGGGCTACACCTTC. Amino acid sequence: CASSTHVFGARGYTF.

In DNA, the CDR3 is TGTGCCAGCAGTCGCACGGTGGGGGGGCAGTACTTC. Translation gives CASSRTVGGQYF. The gene calls are TRBV6-6 and TRBJ2-4, with 7 bases lining up with TRBD2. There are 12 residues in the CDR3. The V gene's germline CDR1 is MNHNY and CDR2 SVGAGI (reference sequence). J lost 13 bases, V lost 5 bases, and 8 bases had no gene match.

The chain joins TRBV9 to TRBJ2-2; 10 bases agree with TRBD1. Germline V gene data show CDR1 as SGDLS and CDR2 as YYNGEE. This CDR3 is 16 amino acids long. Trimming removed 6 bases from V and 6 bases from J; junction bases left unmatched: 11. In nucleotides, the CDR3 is TGTGCCAGCATCTCCTCTCCGGACAGGGGGGCCGGGGAGCTGTTTTTT. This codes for CASISSPDRGAGELFF. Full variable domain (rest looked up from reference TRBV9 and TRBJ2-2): DSGVTQTPKHLITATGQRVTLRCSPRSGDLSVYWYQQSLDQGLQFLIQYYNGEERAKGNILERFSAQQFPDLHSELNLSSLELGDSALYFCASISSPDRGAGELFFGEGSRLTVL.

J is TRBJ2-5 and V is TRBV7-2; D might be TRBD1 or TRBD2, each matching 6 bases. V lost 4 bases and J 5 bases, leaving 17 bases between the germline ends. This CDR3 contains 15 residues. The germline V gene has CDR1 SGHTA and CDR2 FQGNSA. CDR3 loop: CASSWRPGAEETQYF. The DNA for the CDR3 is TGTGCCAGCAGCTGGCGCCCGGGGGCGGAGGAGACCCAGTACTTC.